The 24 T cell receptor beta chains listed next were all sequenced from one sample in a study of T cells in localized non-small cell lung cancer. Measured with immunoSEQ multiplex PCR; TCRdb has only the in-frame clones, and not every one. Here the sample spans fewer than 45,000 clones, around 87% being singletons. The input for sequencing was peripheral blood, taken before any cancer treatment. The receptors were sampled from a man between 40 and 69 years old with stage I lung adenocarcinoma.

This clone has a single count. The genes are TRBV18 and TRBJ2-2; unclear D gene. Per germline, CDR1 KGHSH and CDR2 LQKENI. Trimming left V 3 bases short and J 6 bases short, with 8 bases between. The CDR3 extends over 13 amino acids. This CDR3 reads CASSPVTPGELFF. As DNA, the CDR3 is TGTGCCAGCTCACCTGTCACGCCCGGGGAGCTGTTTTTT. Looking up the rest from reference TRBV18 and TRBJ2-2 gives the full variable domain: NAGVMQNPRHLVRRRGQEARLRCSPMKGHSHVYWYRQLPEEGLKFMVYLQKENIIDESGMPKERFSAEFPKEGPSILRIQQVVRGDSAAYFCASSPVTPGELFFGEGSRLTVL.

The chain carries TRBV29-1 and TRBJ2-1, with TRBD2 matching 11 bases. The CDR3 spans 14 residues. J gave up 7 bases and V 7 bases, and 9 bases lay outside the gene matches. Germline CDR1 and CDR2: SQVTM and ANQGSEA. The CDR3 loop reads CSGSRLAGRNEQFF. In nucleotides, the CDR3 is TGCAGCGGAAGCAGACTAGCGGGAAGGAATGAGCAGTTCTTC.

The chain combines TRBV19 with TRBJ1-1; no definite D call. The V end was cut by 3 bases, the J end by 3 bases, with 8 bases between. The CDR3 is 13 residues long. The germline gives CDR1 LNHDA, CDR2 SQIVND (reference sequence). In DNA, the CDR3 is TGTGCCAGTAGTATTAAGAAGGACACTGAAGCTTTCTTT. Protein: CASSIKKDTEAFF.

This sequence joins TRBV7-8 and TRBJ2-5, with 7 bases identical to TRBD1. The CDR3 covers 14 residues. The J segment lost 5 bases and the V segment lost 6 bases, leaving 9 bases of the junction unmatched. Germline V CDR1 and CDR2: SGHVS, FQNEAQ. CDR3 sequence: CASRPDRAGETQYF. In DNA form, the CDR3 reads TGTGCCAGCAGACCAGACAGGGCAGGGGAGACCCAGTACTTC.

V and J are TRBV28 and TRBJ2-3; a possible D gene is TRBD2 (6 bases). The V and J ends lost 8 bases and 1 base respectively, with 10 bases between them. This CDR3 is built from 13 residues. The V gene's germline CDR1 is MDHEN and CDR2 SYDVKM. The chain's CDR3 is CASGSSGTDTQYF. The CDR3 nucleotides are TGTGCCAGCGGATCTAGCGGCACAGATACGCAGTATTTT. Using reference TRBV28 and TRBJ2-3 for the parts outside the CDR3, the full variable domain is DVKVTQSSRYLVKRTGEKVFLECVQDMDHENMFWYRQDPGLGLRLIYFSYDVKMKEKGDIPEGYSVSREKKERFSLILESASTNQTSMYLCASGSSGTDTQYFGPGTRLTVL.

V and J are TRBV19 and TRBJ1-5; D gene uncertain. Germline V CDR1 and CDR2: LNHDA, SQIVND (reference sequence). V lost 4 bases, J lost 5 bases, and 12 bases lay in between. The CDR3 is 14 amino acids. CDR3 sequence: CASSTPLIYQPQHF. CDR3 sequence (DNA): TGTGCCAGTAGTACCCCCCTCATCTATCAGCCCCAGCATTTT.

CDR3 sequence (DNA): TGCGCCAGCAGCTCGGCGACAGGGATCGAGCAGTTCTTC. Amino acid sequence: CASSSATGIEQFF. V is TRBV5-1 and J is TRBJ2-1; 7 positions agree with TRBD1. V shed 3 bases and J 10 bases; nucleotides not matched to a gene: 7. Germline CDR1 and CDR2: SGHRS and YFSETQ. The CDR3 consists of 13 residues.

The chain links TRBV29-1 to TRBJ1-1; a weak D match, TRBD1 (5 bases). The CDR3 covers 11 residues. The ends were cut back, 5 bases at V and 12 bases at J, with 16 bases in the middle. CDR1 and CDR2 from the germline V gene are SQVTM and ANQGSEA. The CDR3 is CSVSDISGSFF. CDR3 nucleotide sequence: TGCAGCGTTTCGGACATTTCTGGTTCTTTCTTT.

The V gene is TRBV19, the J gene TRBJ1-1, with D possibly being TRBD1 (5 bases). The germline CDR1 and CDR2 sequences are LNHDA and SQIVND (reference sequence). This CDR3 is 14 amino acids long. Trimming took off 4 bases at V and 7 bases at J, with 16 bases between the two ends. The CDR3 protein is CASSTRFSGGEAFF. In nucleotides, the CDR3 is TGTGCCAGTAGTACCCGCTTTTCTGGGGGTGAAGCTTTCTTT.

The CDR3 region has the DNA TGTGCCAGCACCCGGGGTGGATACTCCTACAATGAGCAGTTCTTC. It encodes CASTRGGYSYNEQFF. J is TRBJ2-1 and V is TRBV13, with a tentative D call TRBD2 (5 bases). Germline values: CDR1 PRHDT, CDR2 FYEKMQ (reference sequence). The germline V and J ends were trimmed by 7 bases and 0 bases, with 13 bases remaining between them. The CDR3 consists of 15 residues.

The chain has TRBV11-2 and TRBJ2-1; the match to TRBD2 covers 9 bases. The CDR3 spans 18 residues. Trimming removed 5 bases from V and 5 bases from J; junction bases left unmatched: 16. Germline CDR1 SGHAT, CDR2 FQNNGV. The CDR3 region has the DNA TGTGCCAGCAGCCCCCTCATTGGGAGTAGCGGGGGCAACAATGAGCAGTTCTTC. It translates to CASSPLIGSSGGNNEQFF.

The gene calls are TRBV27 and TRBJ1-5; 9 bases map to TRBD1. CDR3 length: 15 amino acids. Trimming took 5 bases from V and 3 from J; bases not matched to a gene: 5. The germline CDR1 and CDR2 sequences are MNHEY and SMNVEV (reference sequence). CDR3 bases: TGTGCCAGCAGTGGACAGGGGCGGTTCAATCAGCCCCAGCATTTT. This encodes CASSGQGRFNQPQHF.

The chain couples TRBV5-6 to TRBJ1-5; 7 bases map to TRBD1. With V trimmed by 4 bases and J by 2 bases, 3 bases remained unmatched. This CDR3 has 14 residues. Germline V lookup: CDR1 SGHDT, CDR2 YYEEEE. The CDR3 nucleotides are TGTGCCAGCAGCCTAGGGACAGGCAATCAGCCCCAGCATTTT. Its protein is CASSLGTGNQPQHF.

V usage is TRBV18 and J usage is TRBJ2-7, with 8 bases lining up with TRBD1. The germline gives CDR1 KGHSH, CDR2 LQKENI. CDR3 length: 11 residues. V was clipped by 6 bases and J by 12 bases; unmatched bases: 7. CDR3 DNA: TGTGCCAGCTCCCTGGACAGGGTTCGGTACTTC. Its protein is CASSLDRVRYF.

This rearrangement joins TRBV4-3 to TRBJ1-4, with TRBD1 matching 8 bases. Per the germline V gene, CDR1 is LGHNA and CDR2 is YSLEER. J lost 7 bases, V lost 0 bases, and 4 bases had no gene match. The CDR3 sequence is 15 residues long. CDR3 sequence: CASSQDARGPEKLFF. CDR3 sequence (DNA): TGCGCCAGCAGCCAAGATGCCAGGGGGCCTGAAAAACTGTTTTTT.

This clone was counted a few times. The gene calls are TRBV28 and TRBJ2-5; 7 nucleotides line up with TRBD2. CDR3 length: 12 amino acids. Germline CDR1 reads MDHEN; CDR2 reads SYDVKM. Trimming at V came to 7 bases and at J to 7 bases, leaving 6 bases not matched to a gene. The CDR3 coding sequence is TGTGCCAGCAAGACTCCGGGGGGGACCCAGTACTTC. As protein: CASKTPGGTQYF.

CDR3 residues: CASSLLGEEGNTIYF. CDR3 bases: TGTGCCAGCAGCCTCCTGGGGGAGGAGGGAAACACCATATATTTT. The V gene is TRBV7-9, the J gene TRBJ1-3, with a weak D call TRBD1 (5 bases). Germline V gene sequence: CDR1 SEHNR, CDR2 FQNEAQ (reference sequence). This CDR3 has 15 amino acids. V lost 5 bases and J 4 bases, leaving 15 bases between the germline ends.

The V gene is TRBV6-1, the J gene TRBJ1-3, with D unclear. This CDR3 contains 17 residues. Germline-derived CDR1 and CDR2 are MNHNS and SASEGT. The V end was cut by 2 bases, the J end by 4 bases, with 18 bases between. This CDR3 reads CASSENPTGGSGNTIYF. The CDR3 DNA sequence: TGTGCCAGCAGTGAAAATCCTACGGGAGGATCAGGAAACACCATATATTTT.

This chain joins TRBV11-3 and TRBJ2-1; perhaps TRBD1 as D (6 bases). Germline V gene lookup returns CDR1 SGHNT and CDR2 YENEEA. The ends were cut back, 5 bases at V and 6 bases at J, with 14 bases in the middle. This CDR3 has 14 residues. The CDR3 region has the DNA TGTGCCAGCAGCCCCTACGACAGGCCCAATGAGCAGTTCTTC. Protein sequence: CASSPYDRPNEQFF. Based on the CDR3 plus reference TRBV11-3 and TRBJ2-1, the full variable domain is EAGVVQSPRYKIIEKKQPVAFWCNPISGHNTLYWYLQNLGQGPELLIRYENEEAVDDSQLPKDRFSAERLKGVDSTLKIQPAELGDSAVYLCASSPYDRPNEQFFGPGTRLTVL.

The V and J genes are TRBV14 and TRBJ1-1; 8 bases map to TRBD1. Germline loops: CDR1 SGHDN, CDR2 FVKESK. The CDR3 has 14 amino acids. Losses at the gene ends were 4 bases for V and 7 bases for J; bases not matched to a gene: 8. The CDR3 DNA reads TGTGCCAGCAGCCTTGGACAGGGTATCGATGAAGCTTTCTTT. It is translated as CASSLGQGIDEAFF.

The CDR3 DNA sequence: TGTGCCAGCTCACTGACTAGCGACCTGAGCTCTGGGGCCAACGTCCTGACTTTC. This sequence encodes CASSLTSDLSSGANVLTF. V is TRBV18 and J is TRBJ2-6, with 8 nucleotides matching TRBD2. V was clipped by 4 bases and J by 0 bases; unmatched bases: 8. This CDR3 contains 18 residues. CDR1 is KGHSH, CDR2 LQKENI, per germline.

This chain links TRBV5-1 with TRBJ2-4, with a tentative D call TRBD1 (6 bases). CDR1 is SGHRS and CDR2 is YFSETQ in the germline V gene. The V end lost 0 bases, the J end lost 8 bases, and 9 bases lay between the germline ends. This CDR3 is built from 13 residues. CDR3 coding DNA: TGCGCCAGCAGCTTGGAACAGGGATACATTCAGTACTTC. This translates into CASSLEQGYIQYF.

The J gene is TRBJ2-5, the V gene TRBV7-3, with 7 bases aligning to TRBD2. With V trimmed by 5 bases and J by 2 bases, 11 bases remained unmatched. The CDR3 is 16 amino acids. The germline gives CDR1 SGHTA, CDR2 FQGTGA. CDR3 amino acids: CASSPGVAGLQETQYF. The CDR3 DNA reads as TGTGCCAGCAGCCCGGGGGTAGCGGGCCTACAAGAGACCCAGTACTTC.

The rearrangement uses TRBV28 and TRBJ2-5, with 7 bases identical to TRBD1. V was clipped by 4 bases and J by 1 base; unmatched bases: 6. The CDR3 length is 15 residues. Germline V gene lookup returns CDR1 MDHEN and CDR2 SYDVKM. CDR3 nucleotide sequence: TGTGCCAGCAGTTCCCTTGACAGGGCCCAAGAGACCCAGTACTTC. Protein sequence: CASSSLDRAQETQYF.